A selection of T cell receptor beta chains follows, all from one sample in a study of graft-versus-host responses after intestinal transplantation. Clones were read by immunoSEQ multiplex PCR, and TCRdb kept only the in-frame ones, dropping some. The sample lists some 4,000 clones, around 82% occurring once. The sequenced sample was ileum tissue, obtained 105 days after intestinal transplantation. All receptors come from a human patient who received an intestinal transplant, so some T cells may come from the graft donor. The CDR3 runs from the conserved cysteine through the conserved F or W. Each record gives: CDR3 DNA, CDR3 protein, V gene, D gene, J gene, clone size. A D gene is named only where the DNA matches it firmly. The size entry is marked missing in some rows and otherwise reads once, few, many or a size class.

CDR3 DNA: TGTGCCAGCAGCAGACAGGGCGAGCAGTACTTC
CDR3 protein: CASSRQGEQYF
V gene: TRBV11-2
D gene: TRBD1
J gene: TRBJ2-7
clone size: once

CDR3 DNA: TGCAGCGTCTCCGGGACTAGCGGGAGGGAGGCCGGGGAGCTGTTTTTT
CDR3 protein: CSVSGTSGREAGELFF
V gene: TRBV29-1
D gene: TRBD2
J gene: TRBJ2-2
clone size: .

CDR3 DNA: TGTGCCATCAGTGAGTCGGGAGCTATTGAAGCTTTCTTT
CDR3 protein: CAISESGAIEAFF
V gene: TRBV10-3
D gene: .
J gene: TRBJ1-1
clone size: .

CDR3 DNA: TGCGCCAGCAGCCGGACAGGGTTTGGCTACACCTTC
CDR3 protein: CASSRTGFGYTF
V gene: TRBV4-1
D gene: TRBD1
J gene: TRBJ1-2
clone size: .

CDR3 DNA: TGTGCCTGGAGTGTACCAGAGTTTCAGTATCGAAAAACTGTTTTT
CDR3 protein: CAWSVPEFQYRKTVF
V gene: TRBV30
D gene: .
J gene: TRBJ1-4
clone size: .

CDR3 DNA: TGTGCCAGCAGCTTAGGACAGGGTTACAATGAGCAGTTCTTC
CDR3 protein: CASSLGQGYNEQFF
V gene: TRBV11-2
D gene: TRBD1
J gene: TRBJ2-1
clone size: once

CDR3 DNA: TGTGCCAGCAAGCTTAGGTCCCTACACCTAGACGAGTACTTC
CDR3 protein: CASKLRSLHLDEYF
V gene: TRBV11-2
D gene: .
J gene: TRBJ2-7
clone size: .

CDR3 DNA: TGTGCCAGCAGTTATGGGCGGGGGGCCTCCTACAATGAGCAGTTCTTC
CDR3 protein: CASSYGRGASYNEQFF
V gene: TRBV6-5
D gene: TRBD2
J gene: TRBJ2-1
clone size: .

CDR3 DNA: TGCGCCAGCAGCTCCTCACCACAGGGGCCCATCTCTCCTAATGAAAAACTGTTTTTT
CDR3 protein: CASSSSPQGPISPNEKLFF
V gene: TRBV5-1
D gene: TRBD1
J gene: TRBJ1-4
clone size: .

CDR3 DNA: TGTGCCAGCAGCTTAGCGGATACGCAGTATTTT
CDR3 protein: CASSLADTQYF
V gene: TRBV5-7
D gene: .
J gene: TRBJ2-3
clone size: .

CDR3 DNA: TGTGCCTGGAACCGCGTGGGGGCCGGGGGCTACACCTTC
CDR3 protein: CAWNRVGAGGYTF
V gene: TRBV30
D gene: .
J gene: TRBJ1-2
clone size: .

CDR3 DNA: TGTGCCAGCAGCTTAGGGGCAGCAACATTCTCTGGAAACACCATATATTTT
CDR3 protein: CASSLGAATFSGNTIYF
V gene: TRBV7-9
D gene: .
J gene: TRBJ1-3
clone size: .

CDR3 DNA: TGTGCCAGCAGCGTAGCGACTTCGTCCTACGAGCAGTACTTC
CDR3 protein: CASSVATSSYEQYF
V gene: TRBV9
D gene: .
J gene: TRBJ2-7
clone size: .

CDR3 DNA: TGTGCCAGCAGCTTTCGGCGGGAGGGGCAAGAGACCCAGTACTTC
CDR3 protein: CASSFRREGQETQYF
V gene: TRBV13
D gene: TRBD2
J gene: TRBJ2-5
clone size: once

CDR3 DNA: TGTGCCAGCAGCGGTGGACAGGCGATTGAAGCTTTCTTT
CDR3 protein: CASSGGQAIEAFF
V gene: TRBV7-9
D gene: TRBD1
J gene: TRBJ1-1
clone size: .

CDR3 DNA: TGTGCCAGCAGTGAAAAACAGGGGGCTAGCGGGAGCAATAAGCAGTTCTTC
CDR3 protein: CASSEKQGASGSNKQFF
V gene: TRBV25-1
D gene: .
J gene: TRBJ2-1
clone size: .

CDR3 DNA: TGTGCCAGCAGTGAATCGGACAGGGGGCCCTACGAGCAGTACTTC
CDR3 protein: CASSESDRGPYEQYF
V gene: TRBV25-1
D gene: TRBD1
J gene: TRBJ2-7
clone size: once

CDR3 DNA: TGTGCCAGCTCACCGGGACAGAGCTCCTACGAGCAGTACTTC
CDR3 protein: CASSPGQSSYEQYF
V gene: TRBV18
D gene: TRBD1
J gene: TRBJ2-7
clone size: .

CDR3 DNA: TGTGCCAGCAGCGTAACGGTCAGCTCCTACGAGCAGTACTTC
CDR3 protein: CASSVTVSSYEQYF
V gene: TRBV9
D gene: .
J gene: TRBJ2-7
clone size: .

CDR3 DNA: TGCGCCAGCAGCACCTGGACACTACACGAGACCCAGTACTTC
CDR3 protein: CASSTWTLHETQYF
V gene: TRBV5-1
D gene: .
J gene: TRBJ2-5
clone size: .

CDR3 DNA: TGTGCCAGCAGCTCCGACTCCCTAGCGGGATTAAACGAGCAGTACTTC
CDR3 protein: CASSSDSLAGLNEQYF
V gene: TRBV7-2
D gene: TRBD2
J gene: TRBJ2-7
clone size: .

CDR3 DNA: TGTGCCAGCAGCTTAGGAGGTACAAAGGAGACCCAGTACTTC
CDR3 protein: CASSLGGTKETQYF
V gene: TRBV7-6
D gene: .
J gene: TRBJ2-5
clone size: few

CDR3 DNA: TGTGCCAGCAGTGAAAAGACTAGCGGGAGAGATACGCAGTATTTT
CDR3 protein: CASSEKTSGRDTQYF
V gene: TRBV25-1
D gene: TRBD2
J gene: TRBJ2-3
clone size: .

CDR3 DNA: TGTGCCAGCAGTGAATGGGGACAAGAGACCCAGTACTTC
CDR3 protein: CASSEWGQETQYF
V gene: TRBV2
D gene: .
J gene: TRBJ2-5
clone size: .

CDR3 DNA: TGTGCCAGCAGTTTAGCGGGAGGGTACTACGAGCAGTACTTC
CDR3 protein: CASSLAGGYYEQYF
V gene: TRBV27
D gene: TRBD2
J gene: TRBJ2-7
clone size: .

CDR3 DNA: TGTGCCAGCAGCGTAGTGGGACAGGAGGGGGAAAAACTGTTTTTT
CDR3 protein: CASSVVGQEGEKLFF
V gene: TRBV9
D gene: TRBD1
J gene: TRBJ1-4
clone size: .

CDR3 DNA: TGTGCCAGCAGCTTGGGAGCGGGAGATATCTCCGGGGAGCTGTTTTTT
CDR3 protein: CASSLGAGDISGELFF
V gene: TRBV5-5
D gene: TRBD2
J gene: TRBJ2-2
clone size: .

CDR3 DNA: TGCGCCAGCAGCCGATCACTAGCGGGAGCGGCAGATACGCAGTATTTT
CDR3 protein: CASSRSLAGAADTQYF
V gene: TRBV4-1
D gene: TRBD2
J gene: TRBJ2-3
clone size: .

CDR3 DNA: TGTGCCAGCAGCTTCAACTATGGCTACACCTTC
CDR3 protein: CASSFNYGYTF
V gene: TRBV7-2
D gene: .
J gene: TRBJ1-2
clone size: .

CDR3 DNA: TGCAGCGTTGAGGGAGGGGAGGGTGAATATGGCTACACCTTC
CDR3 protein: CSVEGGEGEYGYTF
V gene: TRBV29-1
D gene: .
J gene: TRBJ1-2
clone size: .

CDR3 DNA: TGTGCCAGCAGTGACGGACAGGGTCCCTACAATGAGCAGTTCTTC
CDR3 protein: CASSDGQGPYNEQFF
V gene: TRBV6-4
D gene: TRBD1
J gene: TRBJ2-1
clone size: .

CDR3 DNA: TGTGCCAGCAGTCCAACAGTGAACACTGAAGCTTTCTTT
CDR3 protein: CASSPTVNTEAFF
V gene: TRBV6-5
D gene: .
J gene: TRBJ1-1
clone size: .

CDR3 DNA: TGCGCCAGCAGCTTGGGCGGGACAGGGGGCAATGAGCAGTTCTTC
CDR3 protein: CASSLGGTGGNEQFF
V gene: TRBV5-1
D gene: TRBD1
J gene: TRBJ2-1
clone size: .

CDR3 DNA: TGCGCCAGCATAAAGGACACATCTAACTATGGCTACACCTTC
CDR3 protein: CASIKDTSNYGYTF
V gene: TRBV10-2
D gene: .
J gene: TRBJ1-2
clone size: .

CDR3 DNA: TGTGCCAGCAGCTTTCGGACTGGCGGAGATACGCAGTATTTT
CDR3 protein: CASSFRTGGDTQYF
V gene: TRBV11-2
D gene: .
J gene: TRBJ2-3
clone size: .

CDR3 DNA: TGCGCCAGCAGCTTGGAGCTAAAGGGGGTCTCCTATAATTCACCCCTCCACTTT
CDR3 protein: CASSLELKGVSYNSPLHF
V gene: TRBV5-1
D gene: .
J gene: TRBJ1-6
clone size: .

CDR3 DNA: TGTGCCAGCAGTTCACGGGACCACCTTTCCTACGAGCAGTACTTC
CDR3 protein: CASSSRDHLSYEQYF
V gene: TRBV6-5
D gene: .
J gene: TRBJ2-7
clone size: .

CDR3 DNA: TGTGCCAGCAGTTTATTAGGGGCAAGTGCAACTAATGAAAAACTGTTTTTT
CDR3 protein: CASSLLGASATNEKLFF
V gene: TRBV28
D gene: .
J gene: TRBJ1-4
clone size: .

CDR3 DNA: TGTGCCAGCAGCCCGTCAGGGGAGACCCAGTACTTC
CDR3 protein: CASSPSGETQYF
V gene: TRBV7-8
D gene: .
J gene: TRBJ2-5
clone size: .

CDR3 DNA: TGTGCCAGCAGCTTAAGGCCAGGGCCCTACAATGAGCAGTTCTTC
CDR3 protein: CASSLRPGPYNEQFF
V gene: TRBV7-3
D gene: .
J gene: TRBJ2-1
clone size: .

CDR3 DNA: TGCGCCAGCGCAGACAGGGGTTCTGGCTACACCTTC
CDR3 protein: CASADRGSGYTF
V gene: TRBV4-1
D gene: TRBD1
J gene: TRBJ1-2
clone size: .

CDR3 DNA: TGTGCCAGTAGCTCTACTAGCGGGGGGGTCTACAATGAGCAGTTCTTC
CDR3 protein: CASSSTSGGVYNEQFF
V gene: TRBV19
D gene: TRBD2
J gene: TRBJ2-1
clone size: .

CDR3 DNA: TGTGCCAGCAGCTTGTTAGGACAGGAGAATGAAAAACTGTTTTTT
CDR3 protein: CASSLLGQENEKLFF
V gene: TRBV5-4
D gene: TRBD1
J gene: TRBJ1-4
clone size: once

CDR3 DNA: TGTGCCATCAAGGCCAGGGACTACGAGCAGTACTTC
CDR3 protein: CAIKARDYEQYF
V gene: TRBV10-3
D gene: .
J gene: TRBJ2-7
clone size: few

CDR3 DNA: TGTGCCAGCAGTGCGGAACGGGGGGGCGTTGAGCAGTTCTTC
CDR3 protein: CASSAERGGVEQFF
V gene: TRBV6-4
D gene: TRBD2
J gene: TRBJ2-1
clone size: .

CDR3 DNA: TGTGCCAGCAGTGACTCAGCGGGCTCTGGGGCCAACGTCCTGACTTTC
CDR3 protein: CASSDSAGSGANVLTF
V gene: TRBV6-4
D gene: .
J gene: TRBJ2-6
clone size: .

CDR3 DNA: TGTGCCAGCAGCCCCGAGGGGGATAGGACCGATACGCAGTATTTT
CDR3 protein: CASSPEGDRTDTQYF
V gene: TRBV11-2
D gene: .
J gene: TRBJ2-3
clone size: .

CDR3 DNA: TGTGCCAGCAGCTGGACTAGCGGGGCCAAAAACATTCAGTACTTC
CDR3 protein: CASSWTSGAKNIQYF
V gene: TRBV11-2
D gene: TRBD2
J gene: TRBJ2-4
clone size: .

CDR3 DNA: TGTGCCAGCAGCCAACTAGCGGAGAACACCGGGGAGCTGTTTTTT
CDR3 protein: CASSQLAENTGELFF
V gene: TRBV4-2
D gene: TRBD2
J gene: TRBJ2-2
clone size: .

CDR3 DNA: TGCGCCAGCAGCCAAGATTGGCCCGGGTTCAATCAGCCCCAGCATTTT
CDR3 protein: CASSQDWPGFNQPQHF
V gene: TRBV4-1
D gene: .
J gene: TRBJ1-5
clone size: .

CDR3 DNA: TGTGCCAGCTCACCTACGCTAGGGAACAATCAGCCCCAGCATTTT
CDR3 protein: CASSPTLGNNQPQHF
V gene: TRBV18
D gene: .
J gene: TRBJ1-5
clone size: .

CDR3 DNA: TGTGCCAGCAGCCTCCGGACTAGCGGGATCAGCACAGATACGCAGTATTTT
CDR3 protein: CASSLRTSGISTDTQYF
V gene: TRBV9
D gene: TRBD2
J gene: TRBJ2-3
clone size: .

CDR3 DNA: TGCGCCAGCAGAAGAAAGGGCGCTAGGTACGAGCAGTACTTC
CDR3 protein: CASRRKGARYEQYF
V gene: TRBV5-1
D gene: .
J gene: TRBJ2-7
clone size: .